Listed here are 2 T cell receptor beta chains from one sample, sequenced in a study of CD8+CD57+ T cells in acquired aplastic anemia. CD8+CD57+ cell expansion, shown by flow cytometry, had occurred in the patients selected for sequencing. Genomic DNA was employed as the template in profiling TCR beta VDJ and CDR3. Each CDR3 protein is one row after TCRdb ran MiXCR on the reads. The profile shows under 200,000 distinct CDR3 sequences, roughly half of them singletons. Sequencing input: sorted CD4+, CD8+, or CD8+CD57+ T cells (not recorded which) from PBMCs. These receptor sequences come from a human donor with aplastic anemia.

In this sample, this clonotype turned up many times. This sequence joins TRBV4-3 and TRBJ1-5, with no clear D. Germline V gene data show CDR1 as LGHNA and CDR2 as YSLEER. Trimming left V 0 bases short and J 5 bases short, with 5 bases between. The CDR3 extends over 13 amino acids. CDR3: CASSQDIYQPQHF. The CDR3 DNA follows: TGCGCCAGCAGCCAAGATATTTATCAGCCCCAGCATTTT.

This clonotype was detected many times. The chain has TRBV6-1 and TRBJ1-2; D is unclear. CDR3 size: 13 residues. Between the trimmed V and J ends, which lost 5 bases and 2 bases, there was a span of 9 bases. The germline gives CDR1 MNHNS, CDR2 SASEGT. CDR3 protein: CASSPRWNYGYTF. The CDR3 DNA reads as TGTGCCAGCAGTCCCCGGTGGAACTATGGCTACACCTTC.